The clone carrying this T cell receptor (beta chain) was recorded only once. Its target is not known. The assay was immunoSEQ multiplex PCR, and TCRdb's table has in-frame clones only and misses some. The table includes some 310,000 clones, approximately 88% detected once. The data stem from a study of cytomegalovirus exposure and HLA in healthy donors. Study conclusions and caveats: Rarity characterized most TCR sequences, yet some public TCRs appeared in many donors. In vitro data verified a few CMV-associated chains as specific for CMV antigens. Investigators reported 164 TCR beta chains as tied to cytomegalovirus.

Trimming stripped 6 bases from V and 5 bases from J, with 18 bases between. The CDR3 consists of 15 residues. Germline-derived CDR1 and CDR2 are MNHNY and SVGAGI (reference sequence). The specimen sequenced was PBMCs. The source of this sequence is a man in his thirties or forties in good health and CMV-seronegative. This chain connects TRBV6-6 to TRBJ2-3, with TRBD1 as a possible D gene (5 bases). Here the CDR3 DNA reads TGTGCCAGCAGGCCCTCCCAGGGTACAGGAGATACGCAGTATTTT. Encoded protein: CASRPSQGTGDTQYF.